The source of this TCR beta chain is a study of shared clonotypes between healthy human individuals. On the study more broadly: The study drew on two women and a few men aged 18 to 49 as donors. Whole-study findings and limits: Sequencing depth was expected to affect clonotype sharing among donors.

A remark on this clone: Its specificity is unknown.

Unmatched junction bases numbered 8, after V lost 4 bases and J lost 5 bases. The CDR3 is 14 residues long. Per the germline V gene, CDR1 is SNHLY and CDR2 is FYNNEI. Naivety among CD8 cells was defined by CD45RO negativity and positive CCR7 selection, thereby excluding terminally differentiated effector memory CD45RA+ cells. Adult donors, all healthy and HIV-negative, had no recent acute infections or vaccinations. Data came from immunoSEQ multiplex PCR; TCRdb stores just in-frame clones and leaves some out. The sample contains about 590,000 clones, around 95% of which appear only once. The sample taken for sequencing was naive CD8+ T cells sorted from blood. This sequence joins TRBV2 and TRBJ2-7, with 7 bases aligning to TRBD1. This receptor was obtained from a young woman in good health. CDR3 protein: CASSGSETGNEQYF. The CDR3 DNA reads TGTGCCAGCAGTGGGTCGGAGACAGGGAACGAGCAGTACTTC.